The sequence of this T cell receptor beta chain was determined in a study of blood T cell repertoires in COVID-19. Study information: Specimens from acute and convalescent COVID-19 originated in the United States, Italy and Spain. T cells, B-cell-depleted T cells, or PBMCs supplied cDNA or gDNA.

In the source study's methods: Reference gene primer amplification in the assay estimated nucleated cell counts. The method was immunoSEQ multiplex PCR; TCRdb's version includes in-frame clones alone and lacks a portion of them. The DNA was the basis for D and trimming; V, J and clone size are from that table. The table records roughly 300,000 clones, about 85% of them present only once. The junction had 7 bases not matched to a gene; V was cut back by 6 bases and J by 5 bases. The germline V gene encodes CDR1 SNHLY and CDR2 FYNNEI. The CDR3 sequence is 14 residues long. This clonotype was sampled from a human donor in a cohort sampled during active COVID-19. This chain joins TRBV2 and TRBJ2-5; 9 bases align to TRBD1. Sequenced: peripheral blood. The CDR3 loop is CASRIRTGVETQYF. In nucleotides, the CDR3 is TGTGCCAGCAGAATTCGGACAGGGGTGGAGACCCAGTACTTC.